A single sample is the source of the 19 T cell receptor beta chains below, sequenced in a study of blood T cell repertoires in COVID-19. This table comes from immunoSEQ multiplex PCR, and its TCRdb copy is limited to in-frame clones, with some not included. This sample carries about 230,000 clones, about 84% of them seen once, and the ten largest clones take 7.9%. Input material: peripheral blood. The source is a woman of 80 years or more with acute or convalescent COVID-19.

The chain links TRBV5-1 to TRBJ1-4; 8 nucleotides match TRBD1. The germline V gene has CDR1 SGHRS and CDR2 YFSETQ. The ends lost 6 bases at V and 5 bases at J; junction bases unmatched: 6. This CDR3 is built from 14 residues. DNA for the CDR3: TGCGCCAGCACCACGGGACAGGCCAATGAAAAACTGTTTTTT. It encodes CASTTGQANEKLFF.

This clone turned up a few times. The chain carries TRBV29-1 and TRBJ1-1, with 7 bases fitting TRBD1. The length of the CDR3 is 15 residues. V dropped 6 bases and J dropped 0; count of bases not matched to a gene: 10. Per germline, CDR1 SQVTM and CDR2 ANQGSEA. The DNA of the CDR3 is TGCAGCGTGGATACCAACAGGGGTATGAACACTGAAGCTTTCTTT. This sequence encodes CSVDTNRGMNTEAFF. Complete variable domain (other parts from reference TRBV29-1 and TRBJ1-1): SAVISQKPSRDICQRGTSLTIQCQVDSQVTMMFWYRQQPGQSLTLIATANQGSEATYESGFVIDKFPISRPNLTFSTLTVSNMSPEDSSIYLCSVDTNRGMNTEAFFGQGTRLTVV.

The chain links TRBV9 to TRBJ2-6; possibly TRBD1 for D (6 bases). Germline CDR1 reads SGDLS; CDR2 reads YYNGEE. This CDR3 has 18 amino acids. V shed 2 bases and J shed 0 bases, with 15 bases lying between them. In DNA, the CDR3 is TGTGCCAGCAGCGTCTCCGGACAGTTAAGCTCTGGGGCCAACGTCCTGACTTTC. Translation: CASSVSGQLSSGANVLTF.

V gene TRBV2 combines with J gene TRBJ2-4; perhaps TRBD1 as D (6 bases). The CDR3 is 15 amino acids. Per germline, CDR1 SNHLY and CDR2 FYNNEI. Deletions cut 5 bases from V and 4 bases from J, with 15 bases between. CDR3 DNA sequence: TGTGCCAGCAGTCTCCCGGGACACGCAAAAAACATTCAGTACTTC. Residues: CASSLPGHAKNIQYF.

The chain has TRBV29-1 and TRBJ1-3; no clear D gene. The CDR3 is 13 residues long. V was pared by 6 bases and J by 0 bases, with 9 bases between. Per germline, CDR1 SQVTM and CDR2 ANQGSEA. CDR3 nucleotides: TGCAGCGTGGAATGGCTCTCTGGAAACACCATATATTTT. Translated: CSVEWLSGNTIYF.

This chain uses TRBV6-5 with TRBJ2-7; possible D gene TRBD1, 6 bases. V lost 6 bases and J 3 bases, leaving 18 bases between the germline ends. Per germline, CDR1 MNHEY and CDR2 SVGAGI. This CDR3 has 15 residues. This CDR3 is CASSLTGFSVYEQYF. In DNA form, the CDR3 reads TGTGCCAGCAGCCTCACAGGGTTTTCGGTCTACGAGCAGTACTTC.

The CDR3 loop is CASSPILGTSGTSKSYNEQFF. The DNA of the CDR3 is TGCGCCAGCAGCCCAATTTTAGGGACTAGCGGGACCAGTAAATCCTACAATGAGCAGTTCTTC. This rearrangement joins TRBV4-1 to TRBJ2-1, with 13 nucleotides matching TRBD2. After removal of 4 bases from V and 1 base from J, the junction contained 16 bases not matched to a gene. From germline, CDR1 is MGHRA and CDR2 YSYEKL. The CDR3 consists of 21 residues.

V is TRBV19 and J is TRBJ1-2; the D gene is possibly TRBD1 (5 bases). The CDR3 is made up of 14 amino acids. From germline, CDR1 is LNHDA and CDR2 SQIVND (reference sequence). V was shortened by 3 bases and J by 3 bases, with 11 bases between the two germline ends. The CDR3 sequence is CASSMPGSHYGYTF. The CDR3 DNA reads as TGTGCCAGTAGTATGCCAGGGTCCCACTATGGCTACACCTTC.

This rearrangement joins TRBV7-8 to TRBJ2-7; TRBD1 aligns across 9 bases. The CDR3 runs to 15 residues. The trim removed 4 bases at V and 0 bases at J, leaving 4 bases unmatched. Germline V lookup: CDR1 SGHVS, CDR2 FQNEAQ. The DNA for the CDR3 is TGTGCCAGCAGCTACGACAGGGGGAGCTCCTACGAGCAGTACTTC. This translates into CASSYDRGSSYEQYF.

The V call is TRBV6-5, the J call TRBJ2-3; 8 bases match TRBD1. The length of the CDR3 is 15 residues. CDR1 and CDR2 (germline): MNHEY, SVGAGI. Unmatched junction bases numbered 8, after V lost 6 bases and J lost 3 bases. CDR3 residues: CASSLGTGRTDTQYF. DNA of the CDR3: TGTGCCAGCAGCCTAGGGACAGGAAGAACAGATACGCAGTATTTT.

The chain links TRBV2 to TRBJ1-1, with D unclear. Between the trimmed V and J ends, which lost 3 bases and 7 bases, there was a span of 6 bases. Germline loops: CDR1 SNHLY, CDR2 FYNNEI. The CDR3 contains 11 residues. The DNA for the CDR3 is TGTGCCAGCAGTGATAGCCGTGAAGCTTTCTTT. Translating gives CASSDSREAFF.

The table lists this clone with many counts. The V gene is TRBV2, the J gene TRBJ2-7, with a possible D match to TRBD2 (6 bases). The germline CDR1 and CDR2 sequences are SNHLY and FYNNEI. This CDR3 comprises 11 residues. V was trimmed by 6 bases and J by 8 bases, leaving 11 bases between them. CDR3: CASSRGSKQYF. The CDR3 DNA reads TGTGCCAGCAGCCGGGGGTCAAAGCAGTACTTC.

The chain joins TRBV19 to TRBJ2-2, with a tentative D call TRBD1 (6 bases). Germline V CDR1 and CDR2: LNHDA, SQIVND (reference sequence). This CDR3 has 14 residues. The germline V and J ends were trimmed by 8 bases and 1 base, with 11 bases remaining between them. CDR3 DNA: TGTGCCAGTCGCAGGGGCCTGAACACCGGGGAGCTGTTTTTT. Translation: CASRRGLNTGELFF. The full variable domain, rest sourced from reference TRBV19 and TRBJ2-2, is DGGITQSPKYLFRKEGQNVTLSCEQNLNHDAMYWYRQDPGQGLRLIYYSQIVNDFQKGDIAEGYSVSREKKESFPLTVTSAQKNPTAFYLCASRRGLNTGELFFGEGSRLTVL.

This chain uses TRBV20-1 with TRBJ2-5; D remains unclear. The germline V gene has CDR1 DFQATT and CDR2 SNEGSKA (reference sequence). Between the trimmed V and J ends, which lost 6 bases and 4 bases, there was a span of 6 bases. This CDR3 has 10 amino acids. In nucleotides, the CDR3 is TGCAGTGCCACGGGAGAGACCCAGTACTTC. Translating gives CSATGETQYF.

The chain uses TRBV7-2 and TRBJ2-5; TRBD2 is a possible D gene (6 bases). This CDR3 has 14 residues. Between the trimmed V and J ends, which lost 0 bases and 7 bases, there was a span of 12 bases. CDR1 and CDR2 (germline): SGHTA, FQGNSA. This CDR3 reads CASSLARDAGTQYF. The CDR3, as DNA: TGTGCCAGCAGCTTAGCGCGGGATGCGGGGACCCAGTACTTC.

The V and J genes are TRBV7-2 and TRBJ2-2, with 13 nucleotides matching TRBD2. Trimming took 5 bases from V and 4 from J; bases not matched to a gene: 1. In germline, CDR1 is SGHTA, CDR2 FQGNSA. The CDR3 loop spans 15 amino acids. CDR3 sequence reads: CASSRTSGSTGELFF. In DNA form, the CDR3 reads TGTGCCAGCAGCCGGACTAGCGGGAGCACCGGGGAGCTGTTTTTT. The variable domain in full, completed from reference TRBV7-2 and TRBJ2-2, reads GAGVSQSPSNKVTEKGKDVELRCDPISGHTALYWYRQSLGQGLEFLIYFQGNSAPDKSGLPSDRFSAERTGGSVSTLTIQRTQQEDSAVYLCASSRTSGSTGELFFGEGSRLTVL.

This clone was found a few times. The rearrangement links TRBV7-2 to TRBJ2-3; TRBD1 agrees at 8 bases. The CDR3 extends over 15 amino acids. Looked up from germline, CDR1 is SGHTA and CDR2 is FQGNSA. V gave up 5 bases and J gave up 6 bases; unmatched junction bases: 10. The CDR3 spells CASSIHGQGGDTQYF. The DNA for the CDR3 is TGTGCCAGCAGCATCCATGGACAGGGCGGGGATACGCAGTATTTT.

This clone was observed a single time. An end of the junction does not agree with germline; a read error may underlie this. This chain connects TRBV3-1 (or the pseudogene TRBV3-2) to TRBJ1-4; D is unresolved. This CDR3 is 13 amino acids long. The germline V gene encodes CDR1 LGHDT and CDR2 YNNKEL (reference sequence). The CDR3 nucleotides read TGTGCCAGCAGTCAAGTCTCCAGAGAAAAACTGTTTTTT. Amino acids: CASSQVSREKLFF.

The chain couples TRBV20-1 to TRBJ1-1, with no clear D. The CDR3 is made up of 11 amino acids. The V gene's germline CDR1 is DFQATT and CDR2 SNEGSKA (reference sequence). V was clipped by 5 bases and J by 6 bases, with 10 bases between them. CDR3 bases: TGCAGTGCTTTAGTAACCCCTGAAGCTTTCTTT. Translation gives CSALVTPEAFF.